This TCR beta chain was recovered during a study of control samples from healthy donors and cancer patients. V shed 3 bases and J shed 0 bases, with 4 bases lying between them. Germline values: CDR1 MNHEY, CDR2 SMNVEV (reference sequence). The CDR3 contains 13 residues. Assay: immunoSEQ multiplex PCR; the TCRdb copy retains only in-frame clones and omits some. The sample contains more than 75,000 clones, 70% to 80% of which appear only once. The sequence derives from a woman aged 30 to 39 in good health. The rearrangement joins TRBV27 to TRBJ2-3; no clear D gene. Sequences were obtained from blood. CDR3: CASSLSSTDTQYF. CDR3 sequence (DNA): TGTGCCAGCAGTTTGTCTAGCACAGATACGCAGTATTTT.